Listed below are T cell receptor beta chains from one sample, sequenced in a study of blood T cells in healthy people across ages. TCRdb reanalysed the 5' RACE reads using MiXCR and keeps one entry per CDR3 protein. The sample holds over 600,000 distinct CDR3 sequences; 40% to 45% are singletons and the top ten take about 32%. Input material: blood. The receptors were sampled from a man aged 80 or over in good health. Both conserved end residues are part of each CDR3. D genes are given only for firm matches. Rows may omit the clone size; those that give it use once, few, many or a size class.

clone size: few
V gene: TRBV9
D gene: TRBD2
J gene: TRBJ2-7
CDR3 DNA: TGTGCCAGCAGCGTCAGGCGGGAGTGTTACGAGCAGTACTTC
CDR3 protein: CASSVRRECYEQYF

clone size: -
V gene: TRBV5-5
D gene: TRBD2
J gene: TRBJ2-5
CDR3 DNA: TGTGCCAGCAGCCTAACTATTGGCGGGGGTTCCGGCGAGACCCAGTACTTC
CDR3 protein: CASSLTIGGGSGETQYF

clone size: few
V gene: TRBV1
D gene: -
J gene: TRBJ2-7
CDR3 DNA: TGCACCAGCAGCCAAGATAAGCGGGGGGGCCTCTACGAGCAGTACTTC
CDR3 protein: CTSSQDKRGGLYEQYF

clone size: few
V gene: TRBV20-1
D gene: TRBD2
J gene: TRBJ2-1
CDR3 DNA: TGCAGTGCTATCCCACCTAGCGGGAGGGCCAGGAATGAGCAGTTCTTC
CDR3 protein: CSAIPPSGRARNEQFF

clone size: few
V gene: TRBV24-1
D gene: TRBD2
J gene: TRBJ2-2
CDR3 DNA: TGTGCCACCGCCGTAACGGGAGGGTCCGGGGAGCTGTTTTTT
CDR3 protein: CATAVTGGSGELFF

clone size: few
V gene: TRBV7-9
D gene: -
J gene: TRBJ1-1
CDR3 DNA: TGTGCCAGCAGCCTAGACCGTATGAACACTGAAGCTTTCTTT
CDR3 protein: CASSLDRMNTEAFF

clone size: many
V gene: TRBV7-2
D gene: TRBD1
J gene: TRBJ2-7
CDR3 DNA: TGTGCCAGCAGCGTACGAGAACAGGGGGCGACGTACGAGCAGTACTTC
CDR3 protein: CASSVREQGATYEQYF

clone size: -
V gene: TRBV6-6
D gene: -
J gene: TRBJ1-5
CDR3 DNA: TGTGCCAGCAGTTACTCGCTCGGTTCAGGTAATCAGCCCCAGCATTTT
CDR3 protein: CASSYSLGSGNQPQHF

clone size: -
V gene: TRBV10-3
D gene: -
J gene: TRBJ2-5
CDR3 DNA: TGTGCCATCAGTGACCCGGTAAGACAAGAGACCCAGTACTTC
CDR3 protein: CAISDPVRQETQYF

clone size: -
V gene: TRBV5-1
D gene: TRBD1
J gene: TRBJ2-2
CDR3 DNA: TGCGCCAGCAGCCCCGGACAGGGGGTATACACCGGGGAGCTGTTTTTT
CDR3 protein: CASSPGQGVYTGELFF

clone size: -
V gene: TRBV20-1
D gene: TRBD1
J gene: TRBJ2-7
CDR3 DNA: TGCAGTGCTCGAGGACAGGGGGGAATCTACGAGCAGTACTTC
CDR3 protein: CSARGQGGIYEQYF

clone size: few
V gene: TRBV2
D gene: TRBD1
J gene: TRBJ2-5
CDR3 DNA: TGTGCCAGCAGTCCCCGGGACAGGGGGCTTGGGCAAGAGACCCAGTACTTC
CDR3 protein: CASSPRDRGLGQETQYF

clone size: -
V gene: TRBV12-3/TRBV12-4
D gene: -
J gene: TRBJ1-2
CDR3 DNA: TGTGCCAGCAGACTACCCGGGGGAGGGTACACCTTC
CDR3 protein: CASRLPGGGYTF

clone size: once
V gene: TRBV6-1
D gene: -
J gene: TRBJ2-7
CDR3 DNA: TGTGCCAGCAGTCTCGGGTCCTCCGGGGACGAGCAGTACTTC
CDR3 protein: CASSLGSSGDEQYF

clone size: few
V gene: TRBV7-2
D gene: -
J gene: TRBJ2-7
CDR3 DNA: TGTGCCAGCAGAAAGAGGACAGACAGCTACGAGCAGTACTTC
CDR3 protein: CASRKRTDSYEQYF

clone size: few
V gene: TRBV20-1
D gene: TRBD1
J gene: TRBJ1-1
CDR3 DNA: TGCAGTGCCACCAGACAGGGGTGGGACACTGAAGCTTTCTTT
CDR3 protein: CSATRQGWDTEAFF

clone size: few
V gene: TRBV12-3/TRBV12-4
D gene: -
J gene: TRBJ1-4
CDR3 DNA: TGTGCCAGCAGTTCGGGATTCGGAGAAAAACTGTTTTTT
CDR3 protein: CASSSGFGEKLFF

clone size: many
V gene: TRBV28
D gene: -
J gene: TRBJ2-7
CDR3 DNA: TGTGCCAGCAGTGAGACAGGAAATAAATTGTACGAGCAGTACTTC
CDR3 protein: CASSETGNKLYEQYF

clone size: -
V gene: TRBV5-1
D gene: TRBD1
J gene: TRBJ2-7
CDR3 DNA: TGCGCCAGCAGTACAGGGGGAGTGTACGGCTACGAGCAGTACTTC
CDR3 protein: CASSTGGVYGYEQYF

clone size: -
V gene: TRBV25-1
D gene: TRBD1
J gene: TRBJ2-1
CDR3 DNA: TGTGCCAGCAGTACCCGGGACAGGGGGGACAATGAGCAGTTCTTC
CDR3 protein: CASSTRDRGDNEQFF

clone size: few
V gene: TRBV15
D gene: TRBD1
J gene: TRBJ2-7
CDR3 DNA: TGTGCCACCAGCAACCCCGCCAACACAGGGGGCAGCTCCTACGAGCAGTACTTC
CDR3 protein: CATSNPANTGGSSYEQYF

clone size: -
V gene: TRBV29-1
D gene: TRBD1
J gene: TRBJ1-5
CDR3 DNA: TGCAGCGTTACCGTACAGGGGGTGGGCAATCAGCCCCAGCATTTT
CDR3 protein: CSVTVQGVGNQPQHF

clone size: -
V gene: TRBV4-2
D gene: TRBD2
J gene: TRBJ2-5
CDR3 DNA: TGTGCCAGCAGCCAAGATCTATTTGTAACTAGCGGGAGCAATGAGCAGTACTTC
CDR3 protein: CASSQDLFVTSGSNEQYF